This T cell receptor (beta chain) was sequenced in a study of human T cells and chemical hapten exposure. Study information: Each patient's scalp received weekly diphenylcyclopropenone throughout the approximately 25-week study.

Time point reported: patch test 1, 2 weeks after DPC sensitization. The treatment here: therapeutic diphenylcyclopropenone sensitization with weekly scalp DPC. CDR1 is MNHEY, CDR2 SVGEGT, per germline. With 5 bases clipped from V and 7 bases from J, the junction kept 9 bases outside the gene matches. The CDR3 loop spans 14 amino acids. One entry per CDR3 protein, called by TCRdb with MiXCR from the RACE reads. The sample contains about 360,000 distinct CDR3 sequences, about 4.4% of which appear only once. The receptor was derived from a woman between 50 and 59 years old with alopecia areata. Some clones in this sample may be carry-over from other donors' samples. The genes are TRBV6-2 or TRBV6-3 and TRBJ2-5; TRBD2 aligns across 8 bases. The source was whole blood, collected in connection with sensitization to the hapten diphenylcyclopropenone (DPC). DNA of the CDR3: TGTGCCAGCAGTGAACTAGCGGCCTTTTGGACCCAGTACTTC. It specifies CASSELAAFWTQYF.